Each of the 22 T cell receptor beta chains below was sequenced from the same sample in a study of blood T cell repertoires in COVID-19. Clones were sequenced by immunoSEQ multiplex PCR, and TCRdb holds only the in-frame ones, with some missing. The sample lists tens of thousands of clones, 79% occurring once. The sequenced sample consisted of peripheral blood. The receptors derive from a man aged 55 to 69 with acute or convalescent COVID-19.

The chain has TRBV27 and TRBJ2-3, with D possibly TRBD1 on 5 matching bases. The germline V gene encodes CDR1 MNHEY and CDR2 SMNVEV (reference sequence). The CDR3 length is 15 residues. Deletions cut 6 bases from V and 0 bases from J, with 13 bases between. CDR3: CASSLGAASTDTQYF. The CDR3 DNA is TGTGCCAGCAGCTTAGGGGCGGCTAGCACAGATACGCAGTATTTT.

The V gene is TRBV27, the J gene TRBJ2-5, with 9 positions matching TRBD2. The trim removed 4 bases at V and 3 bases at J, leaving 6 bases unmatched. Germline V CDR1 and CDR2: MNHEY, SMNVEV (reference sequence). The CDR3 is 15 amino acids. As DNA, the CDR3 is TGTGCCAGCAGTTCCTTTAGCGGGAGAGAAGAGACCCAGTACTTC. It codes for CASSSFSGREETQYF.

The chain couples TRBV27 to TRBJ1-2; 8 nucleotides match TRBD1. This CDR3 is built from 17 residues. Germline V CDR1 and CDR2: MNHEY, SMNVEV (reference sequence). Trimming cost V 8 bases and J 4 bases; bases outside gene matches: 18. CDR3 loop: CASRRGAGGQSGYGYTF. The DNA of the CDR3 is TGTGCCAGCCGCCGTGGGGCAGGGGGCCAATCAGGCTATGGCTACACCTTC.

The CDR3 coding sequence is TGCAGCGCTGGGAGTAGCTCCTACGAGCAGTACTTC. Amino acid sequence: CSAGSSSYEQYF. V gene TRBV29-1 combines with J gene TRBJ2-7; D may be TRBD2 (5 bases). The CDR3 spans 12 residues. Germline lookup yields CDR1 SQVTM and CDR2 ANQGSEA. The V gene lost 7 bases and the J gene lost 0 bases, with 10 bases spanning the gap.

This clone came up a few times. The chain joins TRBV7-3 to TRBJ2-6, with D hard to call. This CDR3 has 16 residues. Between the trimmed V and J ends, which lost 4 bases and 0 bases, there was a span of 10 bases. Germline V gene sequence: CDR1 SGHTA, CDR2 FQGTGA. CDR3 protein: CASSSERSSGANVLTF. The CDR3 DNA follows: TGTGCCAGCAGCTCGGAGAGAAGCTCTGGGGCCAACGTCCTGACTTTC.

About this clone: A junction end diverges from the germline sequence, so it may reflect a read error. This chain links TRBV7-8 with TRBJ2-1; the match to TRBD2 covers 9 bases. The CDR3 sequence is 14 residues long. Germline-derived CDR1 and CDR2 are SGHVS and FQNEAQ. In DNA, the CDR3 is TGTGCCAGCAGCGCAGAAGGGACTAGCCTTGAGAAGTTCTTC. Amino acids: CASSAEGTSLEKFF.

J is TRBJ1-5 and V is TRBV7-3; 8 bases line up with TRBD1. The CDR3 runs to 15 residues. From germline, CDR1 is SGHTA and CDR2 FQGTGA. Trimming at V came to 6 bases and at J to 7 bases, leaving 11 bases not matched to a gene. CDR3 loop: CASRARTGWFQPQHF. As DNA, the CDR3 is TGTGCCAGCAGGGCAAGGACAGGGTGGTTCCAGCCCCAGCATTTT.

This chain uses TRBV27 with TRBJ2-2; unclear D gene. Trimming shortened V by 2 bases and J by 3 bases, and 7 bases separated the two germline ends. CDR3 length equals 14 residues. Germline lookup yields CDR1 MNHEY and CDR2 SMNVEV (reference sequence). Written as DNA, the CDR3 is TGTGCCAGCAGTTTACCCTCGGACACCGGGGAGCTGTTTTTT. It codes for CASSLPSDTGELFF.

The chain uses TRBV9 and TRBJ2-2, with D maybe TRBD2 (5 bases). CDR1 and CDR2 (germline): SGDLS, YYNGEE. V shed 0 bases and J shed 0 bases, with 9 bases lying between them. CDR3 size: 16 residues. CDR3 sequence: CASSVGRRANTGELFF. The CDR3 region has the DNA TGTGCCAGCAGCGTAGGGAGGCGGGCGAACACCGGGGAGCTGTTTTTT.

The V call is TRBV10-1, the J call TRBJ2-1; TRBD2 agrees at 8 bases. In germline, CDR1 is WNHNN, CDR2 SYGVQD (reference sequence). V gave up 3 bases and J gave up 8 bases; unmatched junction bases: 6. The CDR3 has 14 amino acids. DNA for the CDR3: TGCGCCAGCAGTGACCCCGGGAGGGCCGATGAGCAGTTCTTC. It encodes CASSDPGRADEQFF.

In its sample, this clone was seen a few times. The genes are TRBV30 and TRBJ1-2; D is undetermined. The CDR3 spans 12 residues. Germline lookup yields CDR1 GTSNPN and CDR2 SVGIG (reference sequence). V was shortened by 0 bases and J by 5 bases, with 7 bases between the two germline ends. The CDR3 DNA reads TGTGCCTGGAGTGTAAATAGATATGGCTACACCTTC. Its protein is CAWSVNRYGYTF.

J is TRBJ2-7 and V is TRBV3-1 (or the pseudogene TRBV3-2), with 10 bases identical to TRBD2. Germline V lookup: CDR1 LGHDT, CDR2 YNNKEL (reference sequence). J gave up 3 bases and V 3 bases, and 5 bases lay outside the gene matches. The CDR3 is made up of 15 amino acids. The CDR3 region is CASSQAGTSDYEQYF. The CDR3 bases are TGTGCCAGCAGCCAGGCGGGGACTAGCGACTACGAGCAGTACTTC.

This chain links TRBV27 with TRBJ2-2, with 12 bases fitting TRBD2. CDR1 and CDR2 from the germline V gene are MNHEY and SMNVEV (reference sequence). The CDR3 runs to 17 residues. With V trimmed by 6 bases and J by 8 bases, 13 bases remained unmatched. The DNA for the CDR3 is TGTGCCAGCAGCTCCTTTCCTCGACTAGCGGGAGTGGGGGAGCTGTTTTTT. It is translated as CASSSFPRLAGVGELFF.

The chain employs TRBV6-5 and TRBJ1-2; weak D call: TRBD1 (5 bases). This CDR3 is built from 14 residues. Germline CDR1 is MNHEY and CDR2 is SVGAGI. The germline V and J ends were trimmed by 4 bases and 4 bases, with 13 bases remaining between them. The CDR3 here is CASSSGVLGYGYTF. The CDR3 DNA sequence: TGTGCCAGCAGTTCGGGGGTCCTAGGCTATGGCTACACCTTC.

The rearrangement uses TRBV24-1 and TRBJ2-2; no firm D call. Deletions cut 0 bases from V and 0 bases from J, with 10 bases between. This CDR3 region has 17 residues. The germline gives CDR1 KGHDR, CDR2 SFDVKD. CDR3 residues: CATSDLGPRTNTGELFF. CDR3 nucleotides: TGTGCCACCAGTGATTTGGGGCCAAGAACGAACACCGGGGAGCTGTTTTTT.

The chain is built from TRBV11-2 and TRBJ1-3; the D gene is possibly TRBD1 (6 bases). With 5 bases removed from V and 2 bases from J, the gap between germline ends came to 13 bases. CDR3 length equals 15 residues. Germline CDR1 reads SGHAT; CDR2 reads FQNNGV. The CDR3 DNA reads TGTGCCAGCAGCCGTGTACAGGGTGCTGGAAACACCATATATTTT. Amino acids: CASSRVQGAGNTIYF.

As to this clone: Sequence at one end of the junction differs from germline and may be a read error. This chain joins TRBV4-2 and TRBJ1-2; 9 bases fit TRBD1. This CDR3 region has 13 residues. Germline V gives CDR1 LGHNA, CDR2 YNFKEQ. Written as DNA, the CDR3 is TGTGCCAGCAGCCAAGAAGGGACAGGGTACGCCCGCTTC. It codes for CASSQEGTGYARF.

The chain links TRBV30 to TRBJ1-3; 7 bases match TRBD1. V was pared by 7 bases and J by 8 bases, with 17 bases of the junction left unmatched. The CDR3 length is 15 residues. Germline assignment: CDR1 GTSNPN and CDR2 SVGIG (reference sequence). For the CDR3, the DNA is TGTGCCTCCAATCCGGGACAGCCGTCCGGGGACACCATATATTTT. Translation: CASNPGQPSGDTIYF.

The V gene is TRBV20-1, the J gene TRBJ1-2, with unresolved D. The CDR3 contains 14 residues. With 3 bases removed from V and 3 bases from J, the gap between germline ends came to 14 bases. Germline-derived CDR1 and CDR2 are DFQATT and SNEGSKA (reference sequence). CDR3 sequence reads: CSASNNVQYYGYTF. CDR3 in DNA: TGCAGTGCTAGTAATAACGTTCAGTACTATGGCTACACCTTC.

This chain links TRBV30 with TRBJ2-7; D remains unclear. This CDR3 is built from 13 residues. V lost 7 bases and J 0 bases, leaving 13 bases between the germline ends. CDR1 and CDR2 from the germline V gene are GTSNPN and SVGIG (reference sequence). As DNA, the CDR3 is TGTGCCTACCTCGTACAGACCTCCTACGAGCAGTACTTC. This sequence encodes CAYLVQTSYEQYF.

The V call is TRBV7-2, the J call TRBJ1-1; 9 positions match TRBD1. The germline CDR1 and CDR2 sequences are SGHTA and FQGNSA. V shed 5 bases and J 3 bases; nucleotides not matched to a gene: 4. The CDR3 has 14 amino acids. CDR3 sequence reads: CASSPRTGDTEAFF. The DNA for the CDR3 is TGTGCCAGCAGCCCTCGGACAGGGGACACTGAAGCTTTCTTT.

The rearrangement joins TRBV7-3 to TRBJ2-7; 7 bases agree with TRBD1. Trimming at V came to 3 bases and at J to 3 bases, leaving 11 bases not matched to a gene. This CDR3 is built from 16 residues. Per germline, CDR1 SGHTA and CDR2 FQGTGA. The CDR3, as DNA: TGTGCCAGCAGCTTCAGACCGGGACAGAGTAACTACGAGCAGTACTTC. This sequence encodes CASSFRPGQSNYEQYF.